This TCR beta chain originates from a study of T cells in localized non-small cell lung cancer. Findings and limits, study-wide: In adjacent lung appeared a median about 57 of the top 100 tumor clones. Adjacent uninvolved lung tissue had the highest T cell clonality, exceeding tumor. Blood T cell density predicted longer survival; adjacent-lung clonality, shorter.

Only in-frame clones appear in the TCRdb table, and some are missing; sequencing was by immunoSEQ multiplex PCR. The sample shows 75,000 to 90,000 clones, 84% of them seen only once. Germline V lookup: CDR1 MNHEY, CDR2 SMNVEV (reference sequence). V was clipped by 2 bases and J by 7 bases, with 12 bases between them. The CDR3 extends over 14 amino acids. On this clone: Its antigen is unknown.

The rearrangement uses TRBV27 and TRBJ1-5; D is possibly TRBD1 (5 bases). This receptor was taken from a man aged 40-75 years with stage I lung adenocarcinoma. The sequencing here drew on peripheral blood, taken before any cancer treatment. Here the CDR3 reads CASSLGGEGQPQHF. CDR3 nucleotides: TGTGCCAGCAGTTTAGGAGGGGAAGGGCAGCCCCAGCATTTT.